This T cell receptor beta chain was observed in a study of CD8 T cells in Susac syndrome (dated by TCRdb to the late 2010s). Describing the broader study: Repertoire sequencing was used to test whether CD8+ T cell activation and differentiation in Susac syndrome was antigen driven. Study-level results and caveats: The study acknowledged that relatively few individuals were included in the TCR sequencing and HLA analysis.

A note on this clonotype: This clone's antigen is unknown. No much larger clone is present one base from it, and per-base qualities are unavailable.

High-throughput TCR beta sequencing profiled peripheral blood CD8+ and CD4+ T cells from healthy donors, Susac syndrome patients and multiple sclerosis patients. Healthy donors were age- and sex-matched controls. Bulk CD8+ and CD4+ T cells were purified by magnetic negative isolation, while CD8+ TEMRA cells were enriched using FACS. Blood was collected in EDTA tubes and processed within 24 hours, with PBMCs isolated through density gradient centrifugation. PBMCs intended for TCR sequencing were cryopreserved in liquid nitrogen and were subsequently thawed in a 37 degrees C water bath. The sorted or isolated CD4+, CD8+ and CD8+ TEMRA cells reached a purity of at least 90%. RNA was extracted using the RNeasy kit, and roughly 0.5 to 1 ug of the RNA was reverse transcribed with random hexamers. TCR beta CDR3 regions were amplified with the immunoSEQ multiplex PCR assay covering 54 Vbeta and 13 Jbeta segments. Bias from PCR amplification was corrected by using a synthetic template baseline for primer optimization and for computational correction. Processing in the source paper ran as follows. Reads were assigned to V, D and J genes according to IMGT and analyzed in immunoSEQ Analyzer, with only productive sequences retained. Clonality was calculated as one minus the Shannon entropy normalized by log2 of the number of productive unique sequences. For each patient and control, public and private clones were evaluated within the 100 most prevalent clones. Clones were defined as Susac-specific if absent from the healthy and MS cohorts, from around 1,100 published viral clones and from other ImmuneACCESS disease sequences. Clones were called with MiXCR by TCRdb after fastp trimmed the public reads at Q25, and only in-frame beta chains were retained. Records with the same CDR3 protein are collapsed into one entry carrying the most frequent genes and DNA. It is TCRdb's table, rather than the study itself, that gives the V and J calls and clone size. Present in this sample are 160,000 or so distinct CDR3 sequences, 93% of which were seen just once. Just over 0.13% of the sample belongs to the ten largest clones.

The sample was CD4+ T cells from PBMCs. This clonotype was obtained from a human donor in good health.

DNA sequence: TGTGCCAGCAGTTCCTACAGGGAGGGGAGCACTGAAGCTTTCTTT. This sequence encodes CASSSYREGSTEAFF. The sequence is built from TRBV12-3 or TRBV12-4 and TRBJ1-1, with TRBD1 perhaps the D gene, on 6 matching bases. Trimming costs V 4 bases and J 4 bases, and their ends lie 16 bases apart. From the cysteine up to the phenylalanine, the CDR3 has a length of 15 residues. This entry keeps only the CDR3 DNA: 45 bases, framed from base 1.